What follows describes a single T cell receptor beta chain. The antigen is undetermined. The trim removed 6 bases at V and 1 base at J, leaving 4 bases unmatched. This CDR3 has 14 residues. Looked up from germline, CDR1 is SGHRS and CDR2 is YFSETQ. Repertoires were generated with immunoSEQ multiplex PCR, while TCRdb's copy carries only in-frame clones and drops some. The repertoire holds some 1,100,000 clones, with 75% to 85% as singletons. The data were obtained in a study of shared clonotypes between healthy human individuals. As for the study in general: The donor pool was made up of two women and three men aged 18 to 49. A donor's plate count was three for CD4 naive and three for CD4 memory; CD8 naive had two and CD8 memory one.

Broader study findings: An expected dependence of interdonor clonotype sharing on sequencing depth was noted.

The chain links TRBV5-1 to TRBJ2-3; 8 bases align to TRBD1. The clonotype was recovered from a man between 18 and 35 years old in good health. Some clones in this sample may be carry-over from other donors' samples. Material: memory CD4+ T cells from PBMCs. Subset in this sample: CD45RA-negative fraction. The DNA for the CDR3 is TGCGCCAGCAAGTCGGGACAGGGCACAGATACGCAGTATTTT. This encodes CASKSGQGTDTQYF.